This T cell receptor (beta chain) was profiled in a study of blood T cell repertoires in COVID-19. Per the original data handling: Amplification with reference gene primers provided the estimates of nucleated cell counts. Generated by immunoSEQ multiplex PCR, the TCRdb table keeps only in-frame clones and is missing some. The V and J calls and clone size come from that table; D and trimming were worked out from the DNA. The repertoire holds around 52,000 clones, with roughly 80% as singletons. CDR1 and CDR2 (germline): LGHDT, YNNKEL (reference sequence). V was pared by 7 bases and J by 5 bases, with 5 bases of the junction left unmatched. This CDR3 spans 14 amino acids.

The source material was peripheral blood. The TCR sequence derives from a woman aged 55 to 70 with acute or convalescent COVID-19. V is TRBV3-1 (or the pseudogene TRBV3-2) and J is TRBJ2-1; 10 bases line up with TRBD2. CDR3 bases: TGTGCCAGCACATGGACTAGCGGCGACAATGAGCAGTTCTTC. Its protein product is CASTWTSGDNEQFF.